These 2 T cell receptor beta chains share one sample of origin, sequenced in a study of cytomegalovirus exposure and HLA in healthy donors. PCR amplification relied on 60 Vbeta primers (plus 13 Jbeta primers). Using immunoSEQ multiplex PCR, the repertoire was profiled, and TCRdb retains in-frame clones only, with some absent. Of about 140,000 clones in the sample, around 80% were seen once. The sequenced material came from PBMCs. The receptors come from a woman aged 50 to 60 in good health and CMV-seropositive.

CDR3 sequence: CASSTTGLYNEQFF. CDR3 nucleotide sequence: TGTGCCAGCAGTACTACTGGCTTATACAATGAGCAGTTCTTC. V gene TRBV5-6 combines with J gene TRBJ2-1; D gene uncertain. This CDR3 is built from 14 residues. V was clipped by 5 bases and J by 4 bases, with 13 bases between them. Germline V gene sequence: CDR1 SGHDT, CDR2 YYEEEE.

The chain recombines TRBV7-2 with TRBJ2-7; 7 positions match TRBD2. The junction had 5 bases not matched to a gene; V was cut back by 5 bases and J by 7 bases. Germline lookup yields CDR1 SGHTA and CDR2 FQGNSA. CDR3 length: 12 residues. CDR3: CASSPQGGEQYF. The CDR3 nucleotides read TGTGCCAGCAGCCCTCAGGGAGGGGAGCAGTACTTC.